The rows below give T cell receptor beta chains drawn from one sample of a study of monozygotic twins with inflammatory bowel disease. TCRdb derives one entry per CDR3 protein from the 5' RACE reads, leaving out DNA. This sample carries over 110,000 distinct CDR3 sequences, with less than 2.5% going to the ten biggest clones. Sequenced input: blood. The receptors shown here come from a human donor with ulcerative colitis or Crohn's disease, or a healthy co-twin of an affected twin (not recorded which). CDR3s include the opening cysteine and the closing phenylalanine or tryptophan.

>TRBJ2-7|TRBV20-1
CSARDGRGTGEQYF
>TRBJ1-1|TRBV5-1
CASSLEYRAEAFF
>TRBJ1-4|TRBV12-3/TRBV12-4
CASSLSQGRNEKLFF
>TRBJ2-1|TRBV5-1
CASSLGLGGAYNEQFF
>TRBJ1-6|TRBV12-3/TRBV12-4
CASSPRGSSYNSPLHF
>TRBJ1-5|TRBV5-1
CASSFGVIQPQHF
>TRBJ2-1|TRBV19
CASRGTGKKVGQFF
>TRBJ1-3|TRBV5-1
CASSLIGVSSGNTIYF
>TRBJ2-1|TRBV5-4
CALSRERGTYNEQFF
>TRBJ2-2|TRBV20-1
CSAIKRGGLETGELFF
>TRBJ1-6|TRBV4-1
CASSQAGGDYSPLHF
>TRBJ1-2|TRBV12-3/TRBV12-4
CASSPGQGDNYGYTF
>TRBJ2-7|TRBV27
CASSPSTGGIEQYF
>TRBJ1-3|TRBV4-3
CASSRNYEGTAGNTIYF
>TRBJ2-2|TRBV6-2/TRBV6-3
CASSWTGPSGELFF
>TRBJ2-1|TRBV18
CASAHGTGSSYNEQFF
>TRBJ2-2|TRBV18
CASSPKTGDLYTGELFF
>TRBJ1-2|TRBV20-1
CSANTPGGGGYTF
>TRBJ2-1|TRBV19
CASSIGQRGISEQFF
>TRBJ2-3|TRBV6-1
CASSRTQPPAGGLTDTQYF
>TRBJ2-5|TRBV10-2
CASSESRETQYF
>TRBJ2-3|TRBV15
CATSRDRQGATDTQYF
>TRBJ1-2|TRBV4-3
CASSQRQGTNYGYTF
>TRBJ2-1|TRBV4-2
CASSLGLAGGSYNEQFF
>TRBJ1-2|TRBV19
CASSKTALANYGYTF
>TRBJ2-7|TRBV12-3/TRBV12-4
CASSSGQGYEQYF
>TRBJ2-7|TRBV20-1
CSAIDRLYEQYF
>TRBJ2-7|TRBV28
CASSPGLAGGSEQYF
>TRBJ2-7|TRBV18
CASSPPGQAYEQYF
>TRBJ2-1|TRBV7-2
CASSLMIGTSGVNEQFF
>TRBJ2-2|TRBV20-1
CSARDSRLPPNTGELFF
>TRBJ1-2|TRBV20-1
CSARKGTGTNYGYTF
>TRBJ1-1|TRBV7-9
CATRGGLNTEAFF
>TRBJ2-1|TRBV27
CASSLYRDSSYNEQFF
>TRBJ1-3|TRBV12-3/TRBV12-4
CASTLSGLGGNTIYF
>TRBJ2-1|TRBV7-9
CASSGGSSYNEQFF
>TRBJ2-2|TRBV6-5
CASSYTPYPPGELFF
>TRBJ1-2|TRBV15
CATSRVKQGTLLANYGYTF
>TRBJ1-2|TRBV6-2/TRBV6-3
CASSPPGTPDYGYTF
>TRBJ2-3|TRBV27
CASSRDLTDTQYF
>TRBJ1-1|TRBV2
CASIPPGDLGTEAFF
>TRBJ2-7|TRBV7-9
CASSFDSAYEQYF
>TRBJ2-2|TRBV28
CASSTQYNTGELFF
>TRBJ1-1|TRBV20-1
CSAILGGNTEAFF
>TRBJ1-1|TRBV20-1
CSARVAGGWFRGNTEAFF
>TRBJ2-3|TRBV9
CASSVEEVRGGGTQYF
>TRBJ2-2|TRBV25-1
CASRERLTGELFF
>TRBJ2-5|TRBV5-1
CASSGDSVSRGTQYF